This T cell receptor (beta chain) appears in the sequencing data of a study of cytomegalovirus exposure and HLA in healthy donors. Study summary: A previous analysis identified around 120 million unique TCR beta sequences derived from around 200 million T cells.

Looked up from germline, CDR1 is LNHNV and CDR2 is YYDKDF (reference sequence). V was pared by 0 bases and J by 3 bases, with 12 bases between. The CDR3 spans 15 residues. In this sample, this clone turned up a few times. It was with 60 Vbeta and 13 Jbeta primers that the PCR ran. TCRdb's copy holds only in-frame clones and misses some; the assay was immunoSEQ multiplex PCR. The repertoire holds around 130,000 clones, with roughly 80% as singletons. This clonotype originated in a man younger than 40 in good health and CMV-seronegative. V is TRBV15 and J is TRBJ2-7, with D possibly TRBD1 on 6 matching bases. Material for sequencing was PBMCs. This CDR3 reads CATSRDLTGVYEQYF. The CDR3 coding sequence is TGTGCCACCAGCAGAGACCTGACAGGAGTCTACGAGCAGTACTTC.